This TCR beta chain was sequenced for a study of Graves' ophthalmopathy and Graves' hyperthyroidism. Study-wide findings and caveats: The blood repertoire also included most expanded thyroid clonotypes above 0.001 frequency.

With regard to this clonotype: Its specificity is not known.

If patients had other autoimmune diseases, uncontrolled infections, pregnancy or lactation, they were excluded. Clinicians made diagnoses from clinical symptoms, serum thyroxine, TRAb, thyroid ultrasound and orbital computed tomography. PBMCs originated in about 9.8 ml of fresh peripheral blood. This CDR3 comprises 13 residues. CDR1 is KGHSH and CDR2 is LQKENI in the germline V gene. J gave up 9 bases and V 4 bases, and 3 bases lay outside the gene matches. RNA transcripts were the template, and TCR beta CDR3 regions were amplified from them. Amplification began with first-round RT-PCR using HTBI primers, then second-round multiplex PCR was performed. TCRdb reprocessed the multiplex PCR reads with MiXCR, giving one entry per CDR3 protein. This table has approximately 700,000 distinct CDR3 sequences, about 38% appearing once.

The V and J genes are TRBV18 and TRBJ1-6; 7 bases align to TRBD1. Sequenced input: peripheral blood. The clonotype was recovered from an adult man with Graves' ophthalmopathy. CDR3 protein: CASSLDRVSPLHF. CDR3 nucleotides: TGTGCCAGCTCACTCGACAGGGTTTCACCCCTCCACTTT.